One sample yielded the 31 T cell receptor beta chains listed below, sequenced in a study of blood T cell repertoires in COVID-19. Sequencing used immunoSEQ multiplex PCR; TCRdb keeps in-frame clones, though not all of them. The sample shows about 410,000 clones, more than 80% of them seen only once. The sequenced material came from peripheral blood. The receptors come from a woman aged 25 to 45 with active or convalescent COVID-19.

The CDR3 protein is CASSATGTLYEQYF. Here the CDR3 DNA reads TGTGCCAGCAGCGCGACAGGTACCCTCTACGAGCAGTACTTC. V usage is TRBV5-4 and J usage is TRBJ2-7; TRBD1 might be the D (6 bases). The CDR3 covers 14 residues. V lost 4 bases and J 3 bases, leaving 14 bases between the germline ends. The germline V gene has CDR1 SGHNT and CDR2 YYREEE (reference sequence).

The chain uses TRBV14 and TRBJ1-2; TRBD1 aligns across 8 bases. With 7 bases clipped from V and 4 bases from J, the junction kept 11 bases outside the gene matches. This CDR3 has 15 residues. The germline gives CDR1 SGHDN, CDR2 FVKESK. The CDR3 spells CASNLGTGGLYGYTF. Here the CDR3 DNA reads TGTGCCAGCAACCTGGGGACAGGTGGGCTCTATGGCTACACCTTC.

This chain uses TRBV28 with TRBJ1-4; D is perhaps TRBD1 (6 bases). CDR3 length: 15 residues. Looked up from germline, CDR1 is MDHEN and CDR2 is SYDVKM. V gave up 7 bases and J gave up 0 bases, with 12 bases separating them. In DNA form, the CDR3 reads TGTGCCAGCACACCACAGGGAGCAACTAATGAAAAACTGTTTTTT. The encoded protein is CASTPQGATNEKLFF.

The CDR3 DNA sequence: TGTGCCACCACCTTAGAGAGGGGGGGGTTGTTCTTC. Protein sequence: CATTLERGGLFF. V is TRBV11-2 and J is TRBJ2-1; possible D gene TRBD2, 7 bases. There are 12 residues in the CDR3. The V gene's germline CDR1 is SGHAT and CDR2 FQNNGV. The V end was cut by 10 bases, the J end by 15 bases, with 22 bases between. The variable domain in full, with the rest retrieved from reference TRBV11-2 and TRBJ2-1, is EAGVAQSPRYKIIEKRQSVAFWCNPISGHATLYWYQQILGQGPKLLIQFQNNGVVDDSQLPKDRFSAERLKGVDSTLKIQPAKLEDSAVYLCATTLERGGLFFGPGTRLTVL.

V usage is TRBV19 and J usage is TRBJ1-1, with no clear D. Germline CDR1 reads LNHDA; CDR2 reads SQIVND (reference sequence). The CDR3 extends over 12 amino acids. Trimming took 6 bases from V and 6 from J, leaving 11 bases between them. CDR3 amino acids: CASSPRGPEAFF. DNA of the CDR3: TGTGCCAGTAGCCCCCGGGGTCCTGAAGCTTTCTTT.

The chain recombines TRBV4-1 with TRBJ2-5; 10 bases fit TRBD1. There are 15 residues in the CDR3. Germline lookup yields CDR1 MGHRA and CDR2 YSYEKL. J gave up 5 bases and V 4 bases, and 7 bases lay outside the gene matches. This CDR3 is CASSPRDRGSETQYF. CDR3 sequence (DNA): TGCGCCAGCAGCCCTAGGGACAGGGGATCTGAGACCCAGTACTTC.

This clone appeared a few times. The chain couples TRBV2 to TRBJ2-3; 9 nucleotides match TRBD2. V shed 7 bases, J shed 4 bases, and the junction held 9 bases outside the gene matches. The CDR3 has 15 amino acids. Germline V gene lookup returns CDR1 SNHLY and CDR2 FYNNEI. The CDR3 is CASTLAGIRADTQYF. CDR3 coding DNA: TGTGCCAGCACCCTAGCGGGGATAAGGGCAGATACGCAGTATTTT.

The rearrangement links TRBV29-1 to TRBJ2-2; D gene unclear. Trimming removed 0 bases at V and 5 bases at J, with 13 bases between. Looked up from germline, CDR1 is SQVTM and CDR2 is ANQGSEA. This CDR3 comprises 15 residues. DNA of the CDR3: TGCAGCGTTGAAGATGGGCGTTTTGGGACCGGGGAGCTGTTTTTT. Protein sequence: CSVEDGRFGTGELFF.

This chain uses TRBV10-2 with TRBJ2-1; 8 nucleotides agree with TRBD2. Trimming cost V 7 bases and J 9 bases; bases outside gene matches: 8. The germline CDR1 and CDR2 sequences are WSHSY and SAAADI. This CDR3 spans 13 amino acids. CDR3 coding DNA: TGCGCCAGCAAAGTCCGGGAGGGATTTGAGCAGTTCTTC. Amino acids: CASKVREGFEQFF.

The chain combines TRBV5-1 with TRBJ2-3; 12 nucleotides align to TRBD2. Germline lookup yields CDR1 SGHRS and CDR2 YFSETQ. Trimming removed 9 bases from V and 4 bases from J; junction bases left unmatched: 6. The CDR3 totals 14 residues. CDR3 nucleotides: TGCGCCACCGGACTAGCGGGGATGCCAGATACGCAGTATTTT. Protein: CATGLAGMPDTQYF.

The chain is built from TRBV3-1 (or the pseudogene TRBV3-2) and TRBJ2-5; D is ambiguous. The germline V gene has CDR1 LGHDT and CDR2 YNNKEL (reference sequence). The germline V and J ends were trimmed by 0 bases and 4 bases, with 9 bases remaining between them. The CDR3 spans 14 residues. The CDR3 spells CASSQDSGGETQYF. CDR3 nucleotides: TGTGCCAGCAGCCAAGACTCGGGTGGAGAGACCCAGTACTTC.

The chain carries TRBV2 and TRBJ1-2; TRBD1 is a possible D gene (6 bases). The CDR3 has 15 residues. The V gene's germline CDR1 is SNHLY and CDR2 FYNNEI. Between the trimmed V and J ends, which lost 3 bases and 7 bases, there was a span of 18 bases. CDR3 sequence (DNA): TGTGCCAGCAGTGATGACAGGAACAGGTTGGGTGGCTACACCTTC. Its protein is CASSDDRNRLGGYTF. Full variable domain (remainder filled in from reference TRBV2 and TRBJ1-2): EPEVTQTPSHQVTQMGQEVILRCVPISNHLYFYWYRQILGQKVEFLVSFYNNEISEKSEIFDDQFSVERPDGSNFTLKIRSTKLEDSAMYFCASSDDRNRLGGYTFGSGTRLTVV.

CDR3 loop: CASSLLGSRSSEAFF. The CDR3 DNA reads TGCGCCAGCAGCTTACTCGGGTCTAGGAGTTCTGAAGCTTTCTTT. The V gene is TRBV5-1, the J gene TRBJ1-1; no definite D call. CDR1 SGHRS and CDR2 YFSETQ come from the germline V gene. The ends were cut back, 2 bases at V and 6 bases at J, with 17 bases in the middle. This CDR3 has 15 residues.

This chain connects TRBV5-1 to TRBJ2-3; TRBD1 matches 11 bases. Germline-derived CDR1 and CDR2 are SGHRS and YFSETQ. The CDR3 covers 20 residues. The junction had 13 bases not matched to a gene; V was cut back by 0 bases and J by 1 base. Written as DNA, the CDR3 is TGCGCCAGCAGCTTGGGACCAGGGACAGGGGGTAGCGGCCGCACAGATACGCAGTATTTT. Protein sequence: CASSLGPGTGGSGRTDTQYF.

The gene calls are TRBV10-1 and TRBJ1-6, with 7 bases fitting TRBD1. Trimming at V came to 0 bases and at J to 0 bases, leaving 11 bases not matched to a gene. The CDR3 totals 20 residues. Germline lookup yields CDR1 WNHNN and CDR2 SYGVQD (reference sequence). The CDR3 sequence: CASSESGDRAKSSYNSPLHF. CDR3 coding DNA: TGCGCCAGCAGTGAGTCAGGAGACAGGGCCAAAAGCTCCTATAATTCACCCCTCCACTTT.

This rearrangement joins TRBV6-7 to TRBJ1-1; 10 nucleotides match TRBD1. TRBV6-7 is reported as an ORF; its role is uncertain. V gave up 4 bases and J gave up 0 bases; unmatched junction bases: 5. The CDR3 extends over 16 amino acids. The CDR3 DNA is TGTGCCAGCAGTTCCGGGACAGGGGCCCTGAACACTGAAGCTTTCTTT. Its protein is CASSSGTGALNTEAFF.

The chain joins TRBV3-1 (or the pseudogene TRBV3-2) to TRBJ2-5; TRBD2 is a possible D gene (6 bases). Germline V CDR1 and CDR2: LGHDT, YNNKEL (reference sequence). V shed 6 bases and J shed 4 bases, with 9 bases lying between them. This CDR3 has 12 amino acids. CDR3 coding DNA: TGTGCCAGCAGGCTTAGCGGAGAGACCCAGTACTTC. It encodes CASRLSGETQYF.

The CDR3 loop is CASSPISKGTPEAFF. CDR3 sequence (DNA): TGTGCCAGCAGCCCCATCTCTAAGGGGACACCCGAAGCTTTCTTT. The chain has TRBV3-1 (or the pseudogene TRBV3-2) and TRBJ1-1, with D possibly matching TRBD1 (6 bases). Trimming shortened V by 4 bases and J by 8 bases, and 20 bases separated the two germline ends. Looked up from germline, CDR1 is LGHDT and CDR2 is YNNKEL (reference sequence). The CDR3 totals 15 residues.

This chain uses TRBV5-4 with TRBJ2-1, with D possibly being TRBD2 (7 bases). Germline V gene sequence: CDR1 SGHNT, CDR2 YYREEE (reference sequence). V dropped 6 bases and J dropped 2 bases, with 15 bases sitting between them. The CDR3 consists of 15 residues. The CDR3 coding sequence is TGTGCCAGCACCATGGGGGGGGCCCCCTACAATGAGCAGTTCTTC. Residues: CASTMGGAPYNEQFF. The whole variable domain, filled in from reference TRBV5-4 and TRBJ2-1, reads ETGVTQSPTHLIKTRGQQVTLRCSSQSGHNTVSWYQQALGQGPQFIFQYYREEENGRGNFPPRFSGLQFPNYSSELNVNALELDDSALYLCASTMGGAPYNEQFFGPGTRLTVL.

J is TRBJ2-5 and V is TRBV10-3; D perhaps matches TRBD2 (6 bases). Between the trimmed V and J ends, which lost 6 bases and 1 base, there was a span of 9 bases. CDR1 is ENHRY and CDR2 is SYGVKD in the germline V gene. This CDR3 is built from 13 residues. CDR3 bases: TGTGCCATCAGCGGGACTTTCCAAGAGACCCAGTACTTC. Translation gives CAISGTFQETQYF.

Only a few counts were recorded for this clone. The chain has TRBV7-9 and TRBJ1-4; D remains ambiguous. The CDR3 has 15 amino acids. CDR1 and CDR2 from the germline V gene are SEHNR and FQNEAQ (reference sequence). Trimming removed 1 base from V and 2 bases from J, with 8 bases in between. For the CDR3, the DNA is TGTGCCAGCAGCTTAGGGGCATGTACTAATGAAAAACTGTTTTTT. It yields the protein CASSLGACTNEKLFF.

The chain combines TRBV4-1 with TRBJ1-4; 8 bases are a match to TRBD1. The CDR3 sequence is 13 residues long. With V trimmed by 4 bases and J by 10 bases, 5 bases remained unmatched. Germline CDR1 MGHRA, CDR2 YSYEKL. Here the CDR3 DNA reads TGCGCCAGCAGCCCCGGGACAGGAGGAAAACTGTTTTTT. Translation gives CASSPGTGGKLFF.

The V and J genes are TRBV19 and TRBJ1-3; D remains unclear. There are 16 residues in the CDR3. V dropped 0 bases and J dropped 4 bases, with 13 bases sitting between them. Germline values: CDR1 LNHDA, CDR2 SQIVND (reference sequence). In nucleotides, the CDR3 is TGTGCCAGTAGTATAGAGAACTATTTAGCCGGAAACACCATATATTTT. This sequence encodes CASSIENYLAGNTIYF. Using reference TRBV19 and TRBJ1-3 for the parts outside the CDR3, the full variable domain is DGGITQSPKYLFRKEGQNVTLSCEQNLNHDAMYWYRQDPGQGLRLIYYSQIVNDFQKGDIAEGYSVSREKKESFPLTVTSAQKNPTAFYLCASSIENYLAGNTIYFGEGSWLTVV.

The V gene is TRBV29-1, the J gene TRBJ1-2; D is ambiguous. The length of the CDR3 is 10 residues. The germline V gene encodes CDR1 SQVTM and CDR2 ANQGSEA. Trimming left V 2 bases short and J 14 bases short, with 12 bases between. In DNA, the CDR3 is TGCAGCGTTGAAACGGGAGTAGAGACCTTC. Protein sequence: CSVETGVETF.

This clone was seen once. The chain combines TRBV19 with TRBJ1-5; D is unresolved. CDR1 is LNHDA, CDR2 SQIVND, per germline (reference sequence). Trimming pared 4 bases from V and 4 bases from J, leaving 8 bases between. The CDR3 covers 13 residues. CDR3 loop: CASSSSLNQPQHF. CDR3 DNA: TGTGCCAGTAGTAGCAGTCTTAATCAGCCCCAGCATTTT.

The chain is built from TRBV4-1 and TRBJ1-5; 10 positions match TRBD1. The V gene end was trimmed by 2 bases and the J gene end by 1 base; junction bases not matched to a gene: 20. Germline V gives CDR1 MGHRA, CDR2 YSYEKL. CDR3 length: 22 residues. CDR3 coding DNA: TGCGCCAGCAGCCAACCGAGGGGGCGACAGGGGGCCGGGATATTGAGCAATCAGCCCCAGCATTTT. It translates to CASSQPRGRQGAGILSNQPQHF.

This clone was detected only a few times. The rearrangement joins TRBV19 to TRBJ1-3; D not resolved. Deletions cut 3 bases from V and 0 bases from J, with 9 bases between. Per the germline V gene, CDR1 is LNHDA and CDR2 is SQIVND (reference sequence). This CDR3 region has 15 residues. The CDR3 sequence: CASSMEGLSGNTIYF. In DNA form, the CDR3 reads TGTGCCAGTAGTATGGAGGGCCTCTCTGGAAACACCATATATTTT.

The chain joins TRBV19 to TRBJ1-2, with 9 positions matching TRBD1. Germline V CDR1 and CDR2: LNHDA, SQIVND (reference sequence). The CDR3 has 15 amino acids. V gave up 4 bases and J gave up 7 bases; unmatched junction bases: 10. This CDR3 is CASSTHNRGRGGYTF. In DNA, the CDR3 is TGTGCCAGTAGTACTCACAACAGGGGGCGCGGTGGCTACACCTTC.

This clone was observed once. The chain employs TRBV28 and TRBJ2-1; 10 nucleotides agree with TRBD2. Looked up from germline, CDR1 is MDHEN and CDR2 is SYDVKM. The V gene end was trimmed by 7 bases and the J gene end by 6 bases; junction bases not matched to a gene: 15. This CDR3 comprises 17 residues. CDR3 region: CASKTGSRTSGSNEQFF. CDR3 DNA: TGTGCCAGCAAAACAGGGTCGAGGACTAGCGGATCCAATGAGCAGTTCTTC.

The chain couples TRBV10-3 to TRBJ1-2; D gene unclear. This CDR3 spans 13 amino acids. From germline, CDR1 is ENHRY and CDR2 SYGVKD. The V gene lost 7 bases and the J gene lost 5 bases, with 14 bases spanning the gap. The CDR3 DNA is TGTGCCATCACGGCGGTGGGAGAGTATGGCTACACCTTC. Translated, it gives CAITAVGEYGYTF.

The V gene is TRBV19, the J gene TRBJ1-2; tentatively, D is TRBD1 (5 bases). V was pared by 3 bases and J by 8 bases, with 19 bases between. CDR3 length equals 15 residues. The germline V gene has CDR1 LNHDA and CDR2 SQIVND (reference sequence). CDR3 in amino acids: CASSIPVYDSNGYTF. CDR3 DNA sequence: TGTGCCAGTAGTATCCCCGTCTACGACAGCAACGGCTACACCTTC.